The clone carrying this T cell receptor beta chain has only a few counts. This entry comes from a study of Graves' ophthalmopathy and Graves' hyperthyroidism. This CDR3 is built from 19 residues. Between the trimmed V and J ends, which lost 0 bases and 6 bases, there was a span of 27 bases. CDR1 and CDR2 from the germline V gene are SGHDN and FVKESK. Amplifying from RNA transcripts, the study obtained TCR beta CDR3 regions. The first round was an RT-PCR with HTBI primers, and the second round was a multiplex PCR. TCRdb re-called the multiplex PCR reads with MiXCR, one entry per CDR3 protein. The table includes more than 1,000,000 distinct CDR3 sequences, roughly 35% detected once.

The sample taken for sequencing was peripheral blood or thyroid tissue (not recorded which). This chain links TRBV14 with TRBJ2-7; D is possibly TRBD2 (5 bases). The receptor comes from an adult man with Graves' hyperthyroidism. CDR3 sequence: CASSQDSPPRGPWSIEQYF. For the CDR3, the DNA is TGTGCCAGCAGCCAAGATTCCCCGCCCCGCGGGCCTTGGAGCATCGAGCAGTACTTC.